This note documents a single T cell receptor (beta chain) sequence. Its antigen is still unknown. The data were taken from a study of T cell responses to AZD1222 COVID-19 vaccine. General study points: Variant regions that are unmutated are reportedly the target of nearly half of spike-specific TCRs.

Germline V gene data show CDR1 as SGHVT and CDR2 as SQSDAQ. Trimming pared 2 bases from V and 1 base from J, leaving 3 bases between. This CDR3 is 13 amino acids long. The assay was immunoSEQ multiplex PCR, and TCRdb's table has in-frame clones only and misses some. The sample lists some 150,000 clones, roughly 89% occurring once. The chain carries TRBV7-4 and TRBJ1-5; D remains ambiguous. This clonotype was sampled from an adult in good health. Specimen: peripheral blood, collected on day 0 of AZD1222 vaccination. CDR3 coding DNA: TGTGCCAGCAGCTTAAAAAGCAATCAGCCCCAGCATTTT. Translated: CASSLKSNQPQHF. Variable domain in full (rest from reference TRBV7-4 and TRBJ1-5): GAGVSQSPRYKVAKRGRDVALRCDSISGHVTLYWYRQTLGQGSEVLTYSQSDAQRDKSGRPSGRFSAERPERSVSTLKIQRTEQGDSAVYLCASSLKSNQPQHFGDGTRLSIL.